The 10 T cell receptor beta chains below come from one sample, sequenced in a study of cytomegalovirus exposure and HLA in healthy donors. The PCR ran on 60 Vbeta and 13 Jbeta primers. Profiling relied on immunoSEQ multiplex PCR, and the TCRdb table lists in-frame clones only, not all of them. The sample carries about 130,000 clones, approximately 85% recorded once. The specimen was PBMCs. The source is a woman in her 30s in good health and CMV-seropositive.

The CDR3 here is CSVDRDYGYTF. The CDR3 nucleotides are TGCAGCGTCGACAGGGACTATGGCTACACCTTC. The V call is TRBV29-1, the J call TRBJ1-2; TRBD1 matches at 7 bases. With V trimmed by 6 bases and J by 3 bases, 1 base remained unmatched. Germline V gene lookup returns CDR1 SQVTM and CDR2 ANQGSEA. The CDR3 has 11 residues. The full variable domain, in which reference TRBV29-1 and TRBJ1-2 provide the parts outside the CDR3, is SAVISQKPSRDICQRGTSLTIQCQVDSQVTMMFWYRQQPGQSLTLIATANQGSEATYESGFVIDKFPISRPNLTFSTLTVSNMSPEDSSIYLCSVDRDYGYTFGSGTRLTVV.

The V gene is TRBV7-3, the J gene TRBJ2-2; tentative D call: TRBD1 (6 bases). Trimming stripped 6 bases from V and 3 bases from J, with 17 bases between. Per germline, CDR1 SGHTA and CDR2 FQGTGA. The CDR3 loop spans 16 amino acids. Here the CDR3 DNA reads TGTGCCAGCAGTCAAGGGGGTCCTATTTACACCGGGGAGCTGTTTTTT. This codes for CASSQGGPIYTGELFF.

In this sample, this clone turned up a few times. V usage is TRBV6-6 and J usage is TRBJ2-2; 9 nucleotides match TRBD2. CDR1 is MNHNY and CDR2 is SVGAGI in the germline V gene (reference sequence). V dropped 0 bases and J dropped 8; count of bases not matched to a gene: 7. The CDR3 totals 16 residues. CDR3 sequence (DNA): TGTGCCAGCAGTTACTCGGGGACTAGCCGACGGGGGGAGCTGTTTTTT. It codes for CASSYSGTSRRGELFF.

The V and J genes are TRBV7-9 and TRBJ1-1; D is undetermined. Per the germline V gene, CDR1 is SEHNR and CDR2 is FQNEAQ (reference sequence). The CDR3 spans 15 residues. Trimming cost V 4 bases and J 1 base, with 13 bases left between them. DNA for the CDR3: TGTGCCAGCAGCTGGGAGCGACTCACGAACACTGAAGCTTTCTTT. This encodes CASSWERLTNTEAFF.

About this clone: This specimen includes other DNA sequences encoding the same CDR3. V and J are TRBV19 and TRBJ1-2; 9 bases line up with TRBD1. The CDR3 runs to 13 residues. From germline, CDR1 is LNHDA and CDR2 SQIVND (reference sequence). Trimming removed 7 bases from V and 4 bases from J; junction bases left unmatched: 4. The CDR3 DNA reads TGTGCCAGTACCCCGGGACAGGGCTATGGCTACACCTTC. Translating it yields CASTPGQGYGYTF.

This chain links TRBV5-1 with TRBJ1-1; 10 bases match TRBD1. The germline V gene encodes CDR1 SGHRS and CDR2 YFSETQ. The CDR3 sequence is 15 residues long. V shed 3 bases, J shed 1 base, and the junction held 3 bases outside the gene matches. CDR3 sequence (DNA): TGCGCCAGCAGCTCCCGGACAGGGGGGAACACTGAAGCTTTCTTT. It specifies CASSSRTGGNTEAFF.

The V gene is TRBV30, the J gene TRBJ1-4, with D unresolved. Trimming took 4 bases from V and 9 from J, leaving 15 bases between them. Germline V gene lookup returns CDR1 GTSNPN and CDR2 SVGIG (reference sequence). The CDR3 spans 13 residues. CDR3: CAWKGSGPQKLFF. The CDR3 region has the DNA TGTGCCTGGAAGGGCAGCGGACCTCAAAAACTGTTTTTT.

The rearrangement joins TRBV19 to TRBJ1-1, with a tentative D call TRBD1 (5 bases). Germline V gene data show CDR1 as LNHDA and CDR2 as SQIVND (reference sequence). With 3 bases removed from V and 5 bases from J, the gap between germline ends came to 16 bases. The CDR3 is made up of 15 amino acids. In DNA, the CDR3 is TGTGCCAGTAGTATGGTAGGAGGGGCAGGGACTGAAGCTTTCTTT. Translating it yields CASSMVGGAGTEAFF.

The gene calls are TRBV30 and TRBJ2-7; D is perhaps TRBD2 (6 bases). Trimming stripped 2 bases from V and 7 bases from J, with 27 bases between. CDR1 GTSNPN and CDR2 SVGIG come from the germline V gene (reference sequence). This CDR3 contains 17 residues. The CDR3 region is CAWSNYPTGTPAGEQYF. CDR3 nucleotide sequence: TGTGCCTGGAGTAACTACCCCACCGGGACGCCGGCGGGGGAGCAGTACTTC.

The rearrangement links TRBV28 to TRBJ1-2; D remains unclear. V was clipped by 7 bases and J by 12 bases, with 18 bases between them. The CDR3 runs to 12 residues. Germline values: CDR1 MDHEN, CDR2 SYDVKM. The DNA for the CDR3 is TGTGCCAGCACCCTCCCGGGAGGGCACCACACCTTC. Translating it yields CASTLPGGHHTF.